This T cell receptor beta chain comes out of a study of neurological immune-mediated disorders. Specified time point: longitudinal time-point 2. TCRdb re-called the 5' RACE reads through MiXCR, storing one row per CDR3 protein. Here the sample spans around 90,000 distinct CDR3 sequences, 13% being singletons. Trimming pared 4 bases from V and 3 bases from J, leaving 16 bases between. CDR1 SQVTM and CDR2 ANQGSEA come from the germline V gene. This CDR3 contains 15 residues. The TCR sequence derives from a female donor with HTLV-1-associated myelopathy (HAM/TSP). The specimen was PBMCs. This chain connects TRBV29-1 to TRBJ2-1, with a possible D match to TRBD2 (5 bases). This CDR3 reads CSVVDRLAHYNEQFF. The CDR3 DNA sequence: TGCAGCGTTGTAGATCGGCTAGCCCACTACAATGAGCAGTTCTTC.